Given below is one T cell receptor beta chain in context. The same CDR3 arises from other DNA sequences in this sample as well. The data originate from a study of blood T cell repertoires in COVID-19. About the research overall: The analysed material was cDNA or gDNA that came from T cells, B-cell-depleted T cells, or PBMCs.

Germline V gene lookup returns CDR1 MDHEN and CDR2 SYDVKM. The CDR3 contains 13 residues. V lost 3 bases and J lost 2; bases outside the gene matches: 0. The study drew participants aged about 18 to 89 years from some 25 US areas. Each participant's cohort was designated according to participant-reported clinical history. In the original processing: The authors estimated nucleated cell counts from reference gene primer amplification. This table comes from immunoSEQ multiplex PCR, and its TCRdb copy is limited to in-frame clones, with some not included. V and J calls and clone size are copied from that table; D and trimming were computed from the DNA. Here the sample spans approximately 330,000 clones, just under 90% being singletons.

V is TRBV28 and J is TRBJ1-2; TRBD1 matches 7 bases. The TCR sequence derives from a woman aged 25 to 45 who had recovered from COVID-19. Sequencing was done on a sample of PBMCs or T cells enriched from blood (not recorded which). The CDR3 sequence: CASSLTGNYGYTF. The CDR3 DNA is TGTGCCAGCAGTTTGACAGGGAACTATGGCTACACCTTC.